These 21 T cell receptor beta chains came from one sample sequenced in a study of T cells in Graves' hyperthyroidism and ophthalmopathy. The source material, RNA transcripts, was used to amplify TCR beta CDR3 regions. Initially, a first-round RT-PCR of the TCR CDR3 employed the HTBI primer set. TCRdb processed the multiplex PCR reads anew with MiXCR; each CDR3 protein has one entry. The sample lists a few hundred thousand distinct CDR3 sequences, roughly a sixth seen once, with about 3.5% in the top ten. Sequencing used blood. The receptors were sampled from a woman aged 40-49 years with Graves' ophthalmopathy.

This clonotype was counted many times. This chain connects TRBV5-1 to TRBJ2-7; D assignment may be TRBD1 or TRBD2 (5 bases each). Germline V gene lookup returns CDR1 SGHRS and CDR2 YFSETQ. V was clipped by 4 bases and J by 5 bases, with 10 bases between them. This CDR3 spans 12 amino acids. In nucleotides, the CDR3 is TGCGCCAGCAGCCGTTTGGGGGACGAGCAGTACTTC. Translating gives CASSRLGDEQYF.

This clonotype came up many times. The chain combines TRBV20-1 with TRBJ1-1; 7 nucleotides line up with TRBD1. This CDR3 has 13 residues. Trimming took 3 bases from V and 1 from J; bases not matched to a gene: 2. CDR1 and CDR2 (germline): DFQATT, SNEGSKA (reference sequence). CDR3 in DNA: TGCAGTGCTAGCCGACAGGGGAACACTGAAGCTTTCTTT. Its translation: CSASRQGNTEAFF.

In this sample, this clonotype turned up many times. J is TRBJ1-1 and V is TRBV12-3 or TRBV12-4; D is unresolved. The V end was cut by 2 bases, the J end by 4 bases, with 8 bases between. This CDR3 region has 13 residues. CDR3 DNA: TGTGCCAGCAGTTTAACGAGAGGCACTGAAGCTTTCTTT. Amino acid sequence: CASSLTRGTEAFF.

The V and J genes are TRBV30 and TRBJ1-1, with D unresolved. V lost 3 bases to trimming and J lost 5 bases, with 16 bases between them. The CDR3 is 14 amino acids. CDR1 and CDR2 (germline): GTSNPN, SVGIG (reference sequence). CDR3 coding DNA: TGTGCCTGGAGCCCACCCGGGGTCCGGACTGAAGCTTTCTTT. Its protein product is CAWSPPGVRTEAFF.

The rearrangement links TRBV20-1 to TRBJ2-4; 8 bases align to TRBD1. Trimming took 2 bases from V and 3 from J; bases not matched to a gene: 12. Germline assignment: CDR1 DFQATT and CDR2 SNEGSKA (reference sequence). CDR3 length equals 17 residues. CDR3 DNA: TGCAGTGCTAGACCTGACCCGGGACAGGATGACAAAAACATTCAGTACTTC. Translated: CSARPDPGQDDKNIQYF.

This clonotype has a count of ten or more. The V gene is TRBV18, the J gene TRBJ1-1, with 7 bases identical to TRBD1. The CDR3 sequence is 16 residues long. The J segment lost 1 base and the V segment lost 3 bases, leaving 8 bases of the junction unmatched. Germline CDR1 KGHSH, CDR2 LQKENI. The CDR3 here is CASSPWKGQENTEAFF. The CDR3 nucleotides are TGTGCCAGCTCACCCTGGAAAGGACAGGAGAACACTGAAGCTTTCTTT.

The genes are TRBV7-9 and TRBJ2-2, with D tentatively TRBD1 (6 bases). The CDR3 has 13 amino acids. Trimming pared 9 bases from V and 6 bases from J, leaving 14 bases between. Germline CDR1 is SEHNR and CDR2 is FQNEAQ (reference sequence). The CDR3 is CARDWGPAGELFF. The CDR3 DNA reads as TGTGCCAGGGACTGGGGGCCGGCCGGGGAGCTGTTTTTT.

J is TRBJ2-7 and V is TRBV30; D perhaps matches TRBD2 (5 bases). V was shortened by 5 bases and J by 6 bases, with 17 bases between the two germline ends. Germline assignment: CDR1 GTSNPN and CDR2 SVGIG (reference sequence). There are 13 residues in the CDR3. The CDR3 here is CAWAIGDIPEQYF. CDR3 nucleotide sequence: TGTGCCTGGGCCATCGGGGATATTCCCGAGCAGTACTTC.

This clonotype came up many times. In nucleotides, the CDR3 is TGTGCCAGCAGCTTAGATACGAGCAGGGTTAATGGGGTGCAGTACTTC. Its translation: CASSLDTSRVNGVQYF. V usage is TRBV11-2 and J usage is TRBJ2-7; D perhaps matches TRBD1 (5 bases). Germline CDR1 SGHAT, CDR2 FQNNGV. This CDR3 is built from 16 residues. V gave up 0 bases and J gave up 9 bases, with 21 bases separating them.

Comment on this clonotype: This sequence may be a read error, since a much larger clone differs from it by one base. This chain joins TRBV12-3 or TRBV12-4 and TRBJ2-3, with D possibly matching TRBD1 (7 bases). The CDR3 is 13 amino acids. V was clipped by 5 bases and J by 6 bases, with 12 bases between them. DNA of the CDR3: TGTGCCAGCAGTACCGCGGGACAGGATACGCAGTATTTT. Protein sequence: CASSTAGQDTQYF.

This clonotype was detected many times. The chain employs TRBV30 and TRBJ1-5; D perhaps matches TRBD1 (5 bases). Trimming left V 7 bases short and J 1 base short, with 14 bases between. The V gene's germline CDR1 is GTSNPN and CDR2 SVGIG (reference sequence). The CDR3 covers 14 residues. DNA of the CDR3: TGTGCCTACTCCCCGGGACGCAGCAATCAGCCCCAGCATTTT. Translation gives CAYSPGRSNQPQHF.

This clonotype was recorded at least ten times. This chain links TRBV6-1 with TRBJ1-5; D remains unclear. V gave up 6 bases and J gave up 2 bases, with 11 bases separating them. CDR3 size: 14 residues. The germline V gene has CDR1 MNHNS and CDR2 SASEGT. CDR3 coding DNA: TGTGCCAGCAGGGACTATCTGGGCAATCAGCCCCAGCATTTT. This codes for CASRDYLGNQPQHF.

This clonotype has a count of ten or more. The chain carries TRBV11-2 and TRBJ2-5; 11 bases map to TRBD2. Trimming took 5 bases from V and 6 from J; bases not matched to a gene: 11. There are 16 residues in the CDR3. In germline, CDR1 is SGHAT, CDR2 FQNNGV. The CDR3 coding sequence is TGTGCCAGCAGCCCGATGACTAGCGGGACCGATAAGACCCAGTACTTC. Protein sequence: CASSPMTSGTDKTQYF.

The rearrangement uses TRBV27 and TRBJ1-1; D perhaps matches TRBD1 (5 bases). V lost 4 bases, J lost 4 bases, and 13 bases lay in between. Germline V CDR1 and CDR2: MNHEY, SMNVEV (reference sequence). The CDR3 loop spans 14 amino acids. The CDR3 protein is CASSSWGDGTEAFF. CDR3 coding DNA: TGTGCCAGCAGTTCATGGGGGGACGGCACTGAAGCTTTCTTT.

The sample holds a few counts of this clonotype. The genes are TRBV5-1 and TRBJ2-1; 7 bases are shared with TRBD1. TRBJ2-7 matches the DNA end more closely, so the J call is doubtful. Germline V gene lookup returns CDR1 SGHRS and CDR2 YFSETQ. The CDR3 is 14 residues long. This CDR3 reads CASRGQASYNEQYF. CDR3 coding DNA: TGCGCCAGCCGAGGACAGGCCAGCTACAATGAGCAGTACTTC.

This rearrangement joins TRBV4-2 to TRBJ1-2, with D perhaps matching TRBD1 (5 bases). Germline V CDR1 and CDR2: LGHNA, YNFKEQ. Trimming removed 0 bases at V and 1 base at J, with 15 bases between. The CDR3 spans 17 residues. CDR3 loop: CASSQDRTGTLNYGYTF. DNA for the CDR3: TGTGCCAGCAGCCAAGACCGTACGGGGACCCTTAACTATGGCTACACCTTC.

Many counts were recorded for this clonotype. The chain couples TRBV28 to TRBJ1-1, with 11 nucleotides matching TRBD1. The trim removed 2 bases at V and 7 bases at J, leaving 9 bases unmatched. The CDR3 runs to 16 residues. Germline values: CDR1 MDHEN, CDR2 SYDVKM. The CDR3 protein is CASSLVDRGRRGEAFF. The CDR3, as DNA: TGTGCCAGCAGTTTAGTGGACAGGGGGCGCAGAGGTGAAGCTTTCTTT.

This clonotype was seen many times. V and J are TRBV3-1 and TRBJ1-1, with a weak D call TRBD1 (5 bases). Germline V gene data show CDR1 as LGHDT and CDR2 as YNNKEL (reference sequence). This CDR3 is built from 15 residues. With 1 base removed from V and 3 bases from J, the gap between germline ends came to 12 bases. DNA of the CDR3: TGTGCCAGCAGCCAAGCAGGGATTGGGGACACTGAAGCTTTCTTT. Translating gives CASSQAGIGDTEAFF. The entire variable domain, with the rest obtained from reference TRBV3-1 and TRBJ1-1, is as follows: DTAVSQTPKYLVTQMGNDKSIKCEQNLGHDTMYWYKQDSKKFLKIMFSYNNKELIINETVPNRFSPKSPDKAHLNLHINSLELGDSAVYFCASSQAGIGDTEAFFGQGTRLTVV.

This clonotype appeared many times. J is TRBJ2-3 and V is TRBV30; D might be TRBD1 or TRBD2, each matching 5 bases. V was clipped by 1 base and J by 0 bases, with 11 bases between them. This CDR3 region has 15 residues. CDR1 is GTSNPN and CDR2 is SVGIG in the germline V gene (reference sequence). In DNA, the CDR3 is TGTGCCTGGAGTGCCGGGACCCTGAGCACAGATACGCAGTATTTT. Its protein is CAWSAGTLSTDTQYF.

This clonotype came up many times. The rearrangement joins TRBV3-1 to TRBJ1-3, with TRBD1 identical over 10 bases. Germline assignment: CDR1 LGHDT and CDR2 YNNKEL (reference sequence). The CDR3 is 14 amino acids. V lost 3 bases, J lost 7 bases, and 3 bases stayed unmatched. The CDR3 sequence is CASSQGQGRNTIYF. The DNA of the CDR3 is TGTGCCAGCAGCCAGGGACAGGGGCGCAACACCATATATTTT.

Ten or more counts support this clonotype. V gene TRBV20-1 combines with J gene TRBJ2-1; TRBD1 agrees at 8 bases. CDR1 and CDR2 (germline): DFQATT, SNEGSKA (reference sequence). V dropped 0 bases and J dropped 3; count of bases not matched to a gene: 13. The CDR3 has 18 amino acids. This chain's CDR3 is CSARDLESGQGFYNEQFF. CDR3 DNA: TGCAGTGCTAGAGATCTGGAGTCTGGACAGGGATTCTACAATGAGCAGTTCTTC.